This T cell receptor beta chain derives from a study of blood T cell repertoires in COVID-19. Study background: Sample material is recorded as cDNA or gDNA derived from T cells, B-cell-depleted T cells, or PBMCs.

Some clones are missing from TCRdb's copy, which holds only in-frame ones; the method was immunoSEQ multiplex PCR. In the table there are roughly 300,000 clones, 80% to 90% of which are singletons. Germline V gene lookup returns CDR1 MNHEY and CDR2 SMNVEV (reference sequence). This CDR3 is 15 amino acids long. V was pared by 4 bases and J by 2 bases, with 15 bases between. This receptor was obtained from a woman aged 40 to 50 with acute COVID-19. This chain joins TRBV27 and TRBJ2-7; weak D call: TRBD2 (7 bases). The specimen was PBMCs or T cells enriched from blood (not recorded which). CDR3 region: CASSWGGGWTYEQYF. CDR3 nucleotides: TGTGCCAGCAGTTGGGGGGGCGGGTGGACCTACGAGCAGTACTTC.